This T cell receptor beta chain was identified during a study of blood T cell repertoires in COVID-19. At the level of the study: Acute and convalescent COVID-19 samples came from the United States, Italy and Spain. T cells, B-cell-depleted T cells, or PBMCs supplied cDNA or gDNA.

Authors' methods: Cell counts per sample came from amplifying reference gene primers. Clones were sequenced by immunoSEQ multiplex PCR, and TCRdb holds only the in-frame ones, with some missing. Clone size and the V and J calls come from that table; the DNA yielded D and trimming. The sample consists of 100,000 to 120,000 clones, 85% to 90% of them appearing once. The CDR3 sequence is 14 residues long. Germline CDR1 SGHRS, CDR2 YFSETQ. Unmatched junction bases numbered 7, after V lost 1 base and J lost 9 bases. The J gene is TRBJ2-5, the V gene TRBV5-1, with 9 bases identical to TRBD1. The sequence was obtained from a woman aged 45-65 years with acute or convalescent COVID-19. The sequenced material came from peripheral blood. In DNA form, the CDR3 reads TGCGCCAGCAGCTTGATGGCGACAGGGGGTCCCCAGTACTTC. Protein product: CASSLMATGGPQYF.